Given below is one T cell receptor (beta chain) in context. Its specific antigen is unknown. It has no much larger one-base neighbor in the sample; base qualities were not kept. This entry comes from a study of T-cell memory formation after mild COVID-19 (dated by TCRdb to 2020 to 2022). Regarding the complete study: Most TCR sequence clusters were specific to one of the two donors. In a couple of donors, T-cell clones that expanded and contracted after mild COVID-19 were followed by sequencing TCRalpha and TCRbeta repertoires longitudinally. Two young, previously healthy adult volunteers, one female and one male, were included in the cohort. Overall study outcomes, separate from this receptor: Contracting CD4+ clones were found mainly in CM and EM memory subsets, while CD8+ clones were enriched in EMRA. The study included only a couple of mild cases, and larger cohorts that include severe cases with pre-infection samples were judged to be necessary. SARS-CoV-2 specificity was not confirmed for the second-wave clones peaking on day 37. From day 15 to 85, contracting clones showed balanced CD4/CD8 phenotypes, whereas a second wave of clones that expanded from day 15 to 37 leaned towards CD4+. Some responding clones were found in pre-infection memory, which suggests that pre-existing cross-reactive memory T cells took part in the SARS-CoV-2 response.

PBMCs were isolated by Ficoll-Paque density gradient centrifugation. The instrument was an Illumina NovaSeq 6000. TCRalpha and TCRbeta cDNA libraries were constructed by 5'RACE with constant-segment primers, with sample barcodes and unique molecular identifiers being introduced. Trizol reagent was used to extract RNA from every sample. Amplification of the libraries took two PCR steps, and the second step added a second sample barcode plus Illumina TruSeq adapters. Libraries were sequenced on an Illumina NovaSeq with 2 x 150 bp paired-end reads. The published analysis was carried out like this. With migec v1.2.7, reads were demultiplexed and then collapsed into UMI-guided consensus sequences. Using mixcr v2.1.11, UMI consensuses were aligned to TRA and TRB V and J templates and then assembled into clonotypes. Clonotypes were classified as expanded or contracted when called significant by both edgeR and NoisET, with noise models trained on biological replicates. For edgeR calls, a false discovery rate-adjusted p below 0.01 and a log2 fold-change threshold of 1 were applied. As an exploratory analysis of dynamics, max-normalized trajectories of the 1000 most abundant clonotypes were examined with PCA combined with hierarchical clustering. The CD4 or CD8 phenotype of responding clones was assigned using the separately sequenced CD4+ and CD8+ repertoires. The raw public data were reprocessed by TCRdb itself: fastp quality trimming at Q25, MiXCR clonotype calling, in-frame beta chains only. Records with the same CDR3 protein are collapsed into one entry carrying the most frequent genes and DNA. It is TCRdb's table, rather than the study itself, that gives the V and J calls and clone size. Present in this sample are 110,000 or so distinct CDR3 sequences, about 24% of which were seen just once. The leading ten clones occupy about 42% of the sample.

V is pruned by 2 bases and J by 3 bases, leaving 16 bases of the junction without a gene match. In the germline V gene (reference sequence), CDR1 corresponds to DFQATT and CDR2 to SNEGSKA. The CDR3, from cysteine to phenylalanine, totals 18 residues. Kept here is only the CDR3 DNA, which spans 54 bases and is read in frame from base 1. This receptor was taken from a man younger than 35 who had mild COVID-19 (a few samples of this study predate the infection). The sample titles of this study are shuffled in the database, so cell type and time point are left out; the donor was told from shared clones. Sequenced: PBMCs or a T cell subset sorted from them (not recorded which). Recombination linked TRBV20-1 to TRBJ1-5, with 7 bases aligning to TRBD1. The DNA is TGCAGTGCTAGATCTAAGCCGGCACGGGGACAGTACAATCAGCCCCAGCATTTT. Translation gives CSARSKPARGQYNQPQHF.